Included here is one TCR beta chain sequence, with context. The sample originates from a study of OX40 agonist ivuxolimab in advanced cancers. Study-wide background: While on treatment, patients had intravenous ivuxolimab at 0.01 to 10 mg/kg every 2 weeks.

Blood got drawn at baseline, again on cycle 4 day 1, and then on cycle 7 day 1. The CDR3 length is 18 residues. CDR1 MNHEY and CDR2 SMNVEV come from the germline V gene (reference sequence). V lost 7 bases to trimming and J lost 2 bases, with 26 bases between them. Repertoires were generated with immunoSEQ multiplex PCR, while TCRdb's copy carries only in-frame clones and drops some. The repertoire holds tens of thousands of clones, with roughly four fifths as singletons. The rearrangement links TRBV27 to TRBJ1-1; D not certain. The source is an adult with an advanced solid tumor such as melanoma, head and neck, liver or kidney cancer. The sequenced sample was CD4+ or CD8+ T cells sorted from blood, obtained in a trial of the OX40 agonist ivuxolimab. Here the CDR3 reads CASKKPGLTTPPNTEAFF. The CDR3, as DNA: TGTGCCAGCAAGAAGCCGGGTCTAACAACCCCTCCTAACACTGAAGCTTTCTTT.